These 10 T cell receptor beta chains were all obtained from the same sample, sequenced in a study of blood T cell repertoires in COVID-19. Some clones are missing from TCRdb's copy, which holds only in-frame ones; the method was immunoSEQ multiplex PCR. The table includes roughly 100,000 clones, approximately 90% detected once. Source material: peripheral blood. The receptors shown here come from a woman at least 80 years old in a cohort sampled during active COVID-19.

The chain combines TRBV25-1 with TRBJ2-1, with 8 bases that match TRBD1. The CDR3 is made up of 14 amino acids. The germline V gene has CDR1 MGHDK and CDR2 SYGVNS. The V gene end was trimmed by 6 bases and the J gene end by 8 bases; junction bases not matched to a gene: 9. The DNA of the CDR3 is TGTGCCAGCAGACGGGACAGGTTCATAGATGAGCAGTTCTTC. The encoded protein is CASRRDRFIDEQFF.

The chain carries TRBV7-9 and TRBJ2-7; a weak D match, TRBD1 (6 bases). Germline V gives CDR1 SEHNR, CDR2 FQNEAQ (reference sequence). Trimming took off 8 bases at V and 0 bases at J, with 11 bases between the two ends. This CDR3 spans 13 amino acids. CDR3 sequence (DNA): TGTGCCAGCCGGGACAAAAGCTCCTACGAGCAGTACTTC. Translation gives CASRDKSSYEQYF.

The CDR3 here is CASSQQGSRPHEQYF. The CDR3 DNA sequence: TGCGCCAGCAGCCAACAGGGATCCAGGCCCCACGAGCAGTACTTC. V and J are TRBV4-1 and TRBJ2-7; possible D gene TRBD1, 5 bases. Trimming left V 2 bases short and J 5 bases short, with 16 bases between. Looked up from germline, CDR1 is MGHRA and CDR2 is YSYEKL. This CDR3 region has 15 residues.

The chain uses TRBV7-2 and TRBJ2-3; 7 positions agree with TRBD2. Germline-derived CDR1 and CDR2 are SGHTA and FQGNSA. V was pared by 6 bases and J by 2 bases, with 8 bases of the junction left unmatched. The CDR3 is 15 amino acids. The CDR3 region is CASRTSVVPTDTQYF. For the CDR3, the DNA is TGTGCCAGCAGAACTAGCGTAGTACCCACAGATACGCAGTATTTT.

The chain couples TRBV14 to TRBJ2-7, with 9 bases that match TRBD1. Germline V gives CDR1 SGHDN, CDR2 FVKESK. This CDR3 has 14 residues. J was trimmed by 7 bases and V by 6 bases; bases with no gene match: 10. The CDR3 spells CASRLSGTGWEQYF. In DNA form, the CDR3 reads TGTGCCAGCAGGCTCTCCGGGACAGGGTGGGAGCAGTACTTC. Combining the CDR3 with reference TRBV14 and TRBJ2-7 gives the whole variable domain EAGVTQFPSHSVIEKGQTVTLRCDPISGHDNLYWYRRVMGKEIKFLLHFVKESKQDESGMPNNRFLAERTGGTYSTLKVQPAELEDSGVYFCASRLSGTGWEQYFGPGTRLTVT.

This chain connects TRBV6-6 to TRBJ2-1; D may be TRBD2 (5 bases). Germline-derived CDR1 and CDR2 are MNHNY and SVGAGI (reference sequence). The V gene lost 7 bases and the J gene lost 7 bases, with 8 bases spanning the gap. The CDR3 is made up of 11 amino acids. CDR3 nucleotides: TGTGCCAGCACCCCGGGGAATGAGCAGTTCTTC. Encoded protein: CASTPGNEQFF.

The chain is built from TRBV6-5 and TRBJ1-6; TRBD1 might be the D (5 bases). The CDR3 loop spans 14 amino acids. Germline CDR1 is MNHEY and CDR2 is SVGAGI. V lost 7 bases and J 1 base, leaving 8 bases between the germline ends. The CDR3 here is CASKQASYNSPLHF. CDR3 sequence (DNA): TGTGCCAGCAAACAGGCTTCCTATAATTCACCCCTCCACTTT.

The chain combines TRBV9 with TRBJ2-3, with a tentative D call TRBD2 (6 bases). Germline V lookup: CDR1 SGDLS, CDR2 YYNGEE. V was cut by 2 bases and J by 6 bases, with 19 bases left in between. CDR3 length equals 16 residues. CDR3 protein: CASSVIGEVRGDTQYF. The CDR3 DNA is TGTGCCAGCAGCGTGATTGGGGAGGTTCGTGGGGATACGCAGTATTTT.

V and J are TRBV19 and TRBJ2-1; 10 bases are a match to TRBD2. CDR3 length: 14 amino acids. Germline CDR1 LNHDA, CDR2 SQIVND (reference sequence). The ends lost 4 bases at V and 9 bases at J; junction bases unmatched: 6. This CDR3 is CASSTSGGDGEQFF. The DNA of the CDR3 is TGTGCCAGTAGTACTAGCGGGGGAGATGGTGAGCAGTTCTTC.

The chain couples TRBV7-9 to TRBJ2-2, with D perhaps TRBD2 (5 bases). Germline V gives CDR1 SEHNR, CDR2 FQNEAQ (reference sequence). The ends were cut back, 8 bases at V and 0 bases at J, with 13 bases in the middle. The CDR3 is 15 amino acids. As DNA, the CDR3 is TGTGCCAGCCCCCGCGGGCAGACGAACACCGGGGAGCTGTTTTTT. Its protein is CASPRGQTNTGELFF.